This T cell receptor (beta chain) was sequenced for a study of a mutant IDH1 vaccine in newly diagnosed glioma. In the study overall: Treated individuals were around 60% male and roughly 40% female, averaging 40.4 years of age. Beforehand, treatment had been radiotherapy, temozolomide, or both; the majority received both.

Details on this clone: Its antigen is not known.

Data came from immunoSEQ multiplex PCR; TCRdb stores just in-frame clones and leaves some out. Of tens of thousands of clones detected, 85% to 95% appear once; the ten largest clones hold roughly 1.2%. The study's findings and limits: Pseudoprogression appeared unlinked to shifts in leading peripheral T cell clonotypes.

Trimming cost V 5 bases and J 6 bases, with 14 bases left between them. In germline, CDR1 is SGHVS, CDR2 FQNEAQ. This CDR3 comprises 14 residues. The time point denotes: baseline, week 1 (first vaccination visit). Noted treatment: pre-vaccination baseline after standard-of-care therapy. New WHO grade 3 or 4 astrocytomas that were IDH1-mutant and ATRX-lost occurred in the donors. J is TRBJ1-3 and V is TRBV7-8, with D possibly TRBD1 on 6 matching bases. This clonotype originated in a man aged 40-50 years with glioma. The specimen was PBMCs, collected from a glioma patient treated with radiotherapy, temozolomide or both. CDR3 loop: CASSPVRGANTIYF. The CDR3 nucleotides are TGTGCCAGCAGCCCCGTAAGGGGGGCAAACACCATATATTTT.